This T cell receptor beta chain was sequenced for a study of T cells in localized non-small cell lung cancer. General study findings and limits: Appearance in adjacent lung was seen for a median 57 of the top 100 tumor clones. Adjacent uninvolved lung had the highest clonality, suggesting focused antigen responses. Because sequencing included only one region (of the tumor), heterogeneity remains possible.

With regard to this clone: Its target is not known.

The V gene end was trimmed by 0 bases and the J gene end by 4 bases; junction bases not matched to a gene: 2. Germline V gene lookup returns CDR1 SGDLS and CDR2 YYNGEE. The CDR3 runs to 14 residues. Only in-frame clones appear in the TCRdb table, and some are missing; sequencing was by immunoSEQ multiplex PCR. The repertoire includes about 74,000 clones, 70% to 85% of them detected once, and 1.3% sits in the top ten. The chain links TRBV9 to TRBJ1-2; 8 bases are a match to TRBD1. The sample here was peripheral blood, taken before any cancer treatment. The receptor comes from a female donor over 55 with stage I lung adenocarcinoma. The CDR3 DNA reads as TGTGCCAGCAGCGTAGGGACAGGGCCCTATGGCTACACCTTC. It codes for CASSVGTGPYGYTF.